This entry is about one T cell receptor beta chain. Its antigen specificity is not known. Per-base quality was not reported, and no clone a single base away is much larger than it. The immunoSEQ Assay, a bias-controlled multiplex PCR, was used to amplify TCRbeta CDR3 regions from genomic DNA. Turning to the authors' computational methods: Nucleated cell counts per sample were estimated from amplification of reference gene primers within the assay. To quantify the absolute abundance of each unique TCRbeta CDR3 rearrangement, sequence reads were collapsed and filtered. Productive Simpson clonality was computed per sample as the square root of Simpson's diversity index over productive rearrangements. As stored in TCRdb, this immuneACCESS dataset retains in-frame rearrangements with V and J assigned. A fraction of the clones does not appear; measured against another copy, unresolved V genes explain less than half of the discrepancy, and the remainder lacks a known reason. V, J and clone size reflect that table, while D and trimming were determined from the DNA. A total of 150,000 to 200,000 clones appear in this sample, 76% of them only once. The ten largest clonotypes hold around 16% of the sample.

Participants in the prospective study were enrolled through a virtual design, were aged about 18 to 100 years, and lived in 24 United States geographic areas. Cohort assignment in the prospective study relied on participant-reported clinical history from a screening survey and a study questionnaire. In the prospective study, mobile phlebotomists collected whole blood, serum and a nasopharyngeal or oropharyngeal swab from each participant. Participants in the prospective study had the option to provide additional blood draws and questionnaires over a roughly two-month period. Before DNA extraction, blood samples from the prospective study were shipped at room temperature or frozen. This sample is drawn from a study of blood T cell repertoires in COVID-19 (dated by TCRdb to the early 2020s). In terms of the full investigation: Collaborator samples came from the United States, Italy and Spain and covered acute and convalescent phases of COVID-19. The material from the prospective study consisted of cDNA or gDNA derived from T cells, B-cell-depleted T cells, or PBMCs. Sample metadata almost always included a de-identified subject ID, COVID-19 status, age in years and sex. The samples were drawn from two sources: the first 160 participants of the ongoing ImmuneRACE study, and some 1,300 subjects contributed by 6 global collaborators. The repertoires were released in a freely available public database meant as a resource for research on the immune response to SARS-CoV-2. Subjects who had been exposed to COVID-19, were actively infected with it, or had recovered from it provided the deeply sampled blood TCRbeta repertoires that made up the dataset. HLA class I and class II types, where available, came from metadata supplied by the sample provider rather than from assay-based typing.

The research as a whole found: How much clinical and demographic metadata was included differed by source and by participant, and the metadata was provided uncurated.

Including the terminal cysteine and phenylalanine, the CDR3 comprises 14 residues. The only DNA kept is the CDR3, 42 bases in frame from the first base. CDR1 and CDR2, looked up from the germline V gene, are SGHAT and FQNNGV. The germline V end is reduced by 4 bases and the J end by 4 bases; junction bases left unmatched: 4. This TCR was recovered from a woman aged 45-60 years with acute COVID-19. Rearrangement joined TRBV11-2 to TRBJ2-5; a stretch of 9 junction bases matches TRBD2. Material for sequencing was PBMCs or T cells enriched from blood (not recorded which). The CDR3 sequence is CASSSRGGGETQYF. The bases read TGTGCCAGCAGCTCGCGGGGGGGCGGAGAGACCCAGTACTTC.